This passage covers 8 T cell receptor beta chains from one sample sequenced in a study of blood T cell repertoires in COVID-19. Libraries were prepared by immunoSEQ multiplex PCR; TCRdb keeps only in-frame clonotypes and omits some of them. The sample consists of a few hundred thousand clones, approximately 91% of them appearing once. Sample: PBMCs or T cells enriched from blood (not recorded which). These receptors were taken from a woman aged 18-30 years who had been exposed to COVID-19.

The chain combines TRBV3-1 (or the pseudogene TRBV3-2) with TRBJ2-7, with 10 nucleotides matching TRBD2. CDR3 length equals 15 residues. Trimming took 5 bases from V and 0 from J; bases not matched to a gene: 4. Germline CDR1 is LGHDT and CDR2 is YNNKEL (reference sequence). The CDR3 protein is CASSSTSGISYEQYF. In DNA form, the CDR3 reads TGTGCCAGCAGCAGCACTAGCGGGATCTCCTACGAGCAGTACTTC.

This clone was seen only a few times. This rearrangement joins TRBV28 to TRBJ2-7, with TRBD1 identical over 8 bases. Trimming at V came to 8 bases and at J to 6 bases, leaving 12 bases not matched to a gene. Germline CDR1 reads MDHEN; CDR2 reads SYDVKM. This CDR3 spans 14 amino acids. The CDR3 sequence: CASGAGTGLREQYF. For the CDR3, the DNA is TGTGCCAGCGGTGCCGGGACAGGACTTCGCGAGCAGTACTTC.

The gene calls are TRBV28 and TRBJ1-2; D not resolved. Germline CDR1 is MDHEN and CDR2 is SYDVKM. Trimming took off 3 bases at V and 7 bases at J, with 9 bases between the two ends. The CDR3 loop spans 12 amino acids. The CDR3 DNA follows: TGTGCCAGCAGTTTGGTGTCGGTTGGCTACACCTTC. Translated: CASSLVSVGYTF.

This chain uses TRBV19 with TRBJ2-7; 10 bases match TRBD2. V lost 5 bases and J lost 2; bases outside the gene matches: 9. This CDR3 contains 16 residues. The germline gives CDR1 LNHDA, CDR2 SQIVND (reference sequence). The CDR3 nucleotides are TGTGCCAGTAGTCCCTGGCTAGCGGGAGACCCCTACGAGCAGTACTTC. This gives the protein CASSPWLAGDPYEQYF.

The gene calls are TRBV29-1 and TRBJ2-1; D is uncertain. CDR1 is SQVTM, CDR2 ANQGSEA, per germline. The CDR3 sequence is 14 residues long. The V and J ends lost 2 bases and 5 bases respectively, with 13 bases between them. The CDR3 reads CSVEQQRPNNEQFF. CDR3 in DNA: TGCAGCGTTGAACAACAGAGACCGAACAATGAGCAGTTCTTC.

The genes are TRBV5-4 and TRBJ2-1, with 9 bases fitting TRBD2. Germline V gives CDR1 SGHNT, CDR2 YYREEE (reference sequence). The CDR3 consists of 15 residues. Trimming at V came to 5 bases and at J to 2 bases, leaving 5 bases not matched to a gene. The CDR3 DNA is TGTGCCAGCAGTAGGGCTAGCGGGGCCTACAATGAGCAGTTCTTC. Translated: CASSRASGAYNEQFF.

The V and J genes are TRBV5-5 and TRBJ1-2; maybe TRBD1 (5 bases). Germline assignment: CDR1 SGHKS and CDR2 YYEKEE (reference sequence). The V end was cut by 3 bases, the J end by 7 bases, with 19 bases between. This CDR3 is 15 amino acids long. CDR3 region: CASSSRDWGLTGYTF. CDR3 in DNA: TGTGCCAGCAGCTCCCGGGACTGGGGCCTCACTGGCTACACCTTC.

The table lists this clone with a few counts. The chain recombines TRBV15 with TRBJ1-2; 7 bases fit TRBD1. The J segment lost 6 bases and the V segment lost 1 base, leaving 11 bases of the junction unmatched. Germline-derived CDR1 and CDR2 are LNHNV and YYDKDF (reference sequence). The CDR3 spans 16 residues. The CDR3 nucleotides read TGTGCCACCAGCAGAGCCCAAGACAGGGTACGGGATGGCTACACCTTC. Translation: CATSRAQDRVRDGYTF.